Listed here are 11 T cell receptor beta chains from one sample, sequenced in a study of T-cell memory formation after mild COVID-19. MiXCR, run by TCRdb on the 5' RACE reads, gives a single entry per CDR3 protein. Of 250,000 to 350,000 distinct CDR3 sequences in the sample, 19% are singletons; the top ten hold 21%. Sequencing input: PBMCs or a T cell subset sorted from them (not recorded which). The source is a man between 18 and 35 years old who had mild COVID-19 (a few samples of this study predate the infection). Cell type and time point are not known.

CDR3 residues: CAISERGQGGQPQHF. In DNA form, the CDR3 reads TGTGCCATCAGTGAGCGGGGACAGGGGGGTCAGCCCCAGCATTTT. V and J are TRBV10-3 and TRBJ1-5; 11 bases match TRBD1. J lost 6 bases, V lost 2 bases, and 3 bases had no gene match. The CDR3 has 15 amino acids. The germline V gene has CDR1 ENHRY and CDR2 SYGVKD.

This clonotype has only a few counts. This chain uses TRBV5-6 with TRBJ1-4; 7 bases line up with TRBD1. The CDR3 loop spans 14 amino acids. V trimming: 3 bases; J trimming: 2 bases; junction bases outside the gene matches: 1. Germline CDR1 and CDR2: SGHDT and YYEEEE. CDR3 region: CASSSGQTNEKLFF. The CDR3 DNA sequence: TGTGCCAGCAGCTCGGGACAGACTAATGAAAAACTGTTTTTT.

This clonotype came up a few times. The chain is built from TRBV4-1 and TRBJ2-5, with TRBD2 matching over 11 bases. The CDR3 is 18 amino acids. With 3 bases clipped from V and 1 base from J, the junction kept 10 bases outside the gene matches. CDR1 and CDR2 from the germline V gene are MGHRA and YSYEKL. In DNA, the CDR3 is TGCGCCAGCAGCCAGACCGGACTAGCGGGTTACCGCCAAGAGACCCAGTACTTC. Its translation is CASSQTGLAGYRQETQYF.

CDR3 in DNA: TGTGCCAGCAGCTTAGAGGCAGGGGGAGGCGAGCAGTACTTC. It translates to CASSLEAGGGEQYF. The chain has TRBV7-8 and TRBJ2-7; D might be TRBD1 (7 bases). The germline V gene has CDR1 SGHVS and CDR2 FQNEAQ. The V gene lost 1 base and the J gene lost 6 bases, with 13 bases spanning the gap. The CDR3 is 14 amino acids.

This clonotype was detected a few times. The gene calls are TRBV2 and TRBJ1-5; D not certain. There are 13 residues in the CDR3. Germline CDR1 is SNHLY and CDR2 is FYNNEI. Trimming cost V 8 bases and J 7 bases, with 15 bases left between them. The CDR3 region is CASGVPEGQPQHF. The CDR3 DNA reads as TGTGCCAGCGGAGTCCCCGAAGGGCAGCCCCAGCATTTT.

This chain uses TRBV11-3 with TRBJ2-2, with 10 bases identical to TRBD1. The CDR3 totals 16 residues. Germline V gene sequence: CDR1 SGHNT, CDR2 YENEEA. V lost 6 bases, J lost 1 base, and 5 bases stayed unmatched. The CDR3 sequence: CASSSWTGGNTGELFF. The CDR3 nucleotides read TGTGCCAGCAGTTCCTGGACAGGGGGGAACACCGGGGAGCTGTTTTTT.

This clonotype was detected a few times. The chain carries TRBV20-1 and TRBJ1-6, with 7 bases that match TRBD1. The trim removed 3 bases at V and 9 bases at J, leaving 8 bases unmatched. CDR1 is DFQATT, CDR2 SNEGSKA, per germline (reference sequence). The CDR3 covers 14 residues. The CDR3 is CSARTGTVSSPLHF. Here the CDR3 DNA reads TGCAGTGCTAGGACCGGGACAGTAAGTTCACCCCTCCACTTT.

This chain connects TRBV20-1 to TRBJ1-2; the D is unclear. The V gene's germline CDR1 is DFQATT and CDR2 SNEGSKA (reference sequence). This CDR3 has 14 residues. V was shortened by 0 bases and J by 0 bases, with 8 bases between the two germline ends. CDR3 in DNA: TGCAGTGCTAGAGATAGACGGACTAACTATGGCTACACCTTC. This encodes CSARDRRTNYGYTF.

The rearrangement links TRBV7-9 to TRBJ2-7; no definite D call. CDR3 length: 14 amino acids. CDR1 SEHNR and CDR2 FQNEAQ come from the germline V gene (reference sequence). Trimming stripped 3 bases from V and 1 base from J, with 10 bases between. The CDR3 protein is CASSFTGRSYEQYV. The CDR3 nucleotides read TGTGCCAGCAGCTTCACGGGCAGATCCTACGAGCAGTACGTC.

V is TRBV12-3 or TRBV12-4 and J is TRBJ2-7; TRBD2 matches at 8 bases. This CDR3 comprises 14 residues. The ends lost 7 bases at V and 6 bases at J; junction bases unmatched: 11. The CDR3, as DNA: TGTGCCAGCACCATTACGGGGGGGGCCGTCGAGCAGTACTTC. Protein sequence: CASTITGGAVEQYF.

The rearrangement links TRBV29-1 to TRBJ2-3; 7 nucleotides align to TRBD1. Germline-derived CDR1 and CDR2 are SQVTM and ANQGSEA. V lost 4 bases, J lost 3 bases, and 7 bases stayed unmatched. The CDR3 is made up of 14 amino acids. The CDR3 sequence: CSVAQGQGTDTQYF. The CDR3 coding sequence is TGCAGCGTTGCACAGGGGCAAGGTACAGATACGCAGTATTTT.